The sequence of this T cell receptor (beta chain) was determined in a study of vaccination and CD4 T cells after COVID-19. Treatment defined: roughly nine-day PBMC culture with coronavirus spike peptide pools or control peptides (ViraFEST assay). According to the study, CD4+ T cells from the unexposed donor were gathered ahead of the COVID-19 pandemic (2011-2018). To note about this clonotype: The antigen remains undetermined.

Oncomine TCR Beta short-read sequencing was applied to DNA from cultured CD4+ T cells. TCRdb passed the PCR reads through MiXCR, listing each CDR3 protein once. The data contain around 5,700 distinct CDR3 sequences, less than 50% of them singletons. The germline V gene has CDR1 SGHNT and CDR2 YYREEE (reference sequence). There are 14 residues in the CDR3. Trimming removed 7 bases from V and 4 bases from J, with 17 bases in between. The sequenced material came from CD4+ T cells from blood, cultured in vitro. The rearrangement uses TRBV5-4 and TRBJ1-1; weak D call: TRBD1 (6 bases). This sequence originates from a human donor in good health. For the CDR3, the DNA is TGTGCCAGCGGAGGAATCAGGGGAGGCACTGAAGCTTTCTTT. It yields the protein CASGGIRGGTEAFF.